This entry describes one T cell receptor beta chain. This entry belongs to a study of blood T cell repertoires in COVID-19. Under the authors' procedure: Reference gene primer amplification yielded estimated nucleated cell counts. Profiling relied on immunoSEQ multiplex PCR, and the TCRdb table lists in-frame clones only, not all of them. Clone size and V and J calls were adopted from that table, with D and trimming inferred from the DNA. The sample holds roughly 350,000 clones, roughly 90% seen once. V lost 9 bases, J lost 7 bases, and 21 bases lay in between. CDR1 is LNHDA and CDR2 is SQIVND in the germline V gene (reference sequence). The CDR3 sequence is 14 residues long. Enrolled during active infection, Seattle patients were then followed longitudinally.

The sample consisted of peripheral blood. The chain recombines TRBV19 with TRBJ1-1; D unresolved. The TCR originated in a woman aged 65 to 85 with COVID-19, enrolled during active disease. CDR3 sequence reads: CASRTLRGGREAFF. The CDR3 DNA sequence: TGTGCCAGCAGAACGTTACGGGGAGGCCGTGAAGCTTTCTTT.